These 14 T cell receptor beta chains originate from one sample sequenced in a study of PD-1 blockade in mismatch repair-deficient tumors. Clones were sequenced by immunoSEQ multiplex PCR, and TCRdb holds only the in-frame ones, with some missing. The sample comprises about 20,000 clones, approximately 84% of which are singletons, and approximately 17% rests with the top ten. The specimen was peripheral blood, collected 2 weeks after starting pembrolizumab. These receptors originate from an adult with mismatch repair-deficient cancer.

J is TRBJ1-5 and V is TRBV4-3, with D hard to call. Per the germline V gene, CDR1 is LGHNA and CDR2 is YSLEER. Trimming left V 6 bases short and J 2 bases short, with 14 bases between. The CDR3 is 15 residues long. The CDR3 loop is CASSRTPGGNQPQHF. CDR3 DNA: TGCGCCAGCAGTAGGACTCCTGGGGGCAATCAGCCCCAGCATTTT.

The chain has TRBV11-3 and TRBJ2-7; D ambiguous. The CDR3 contains 13 residues. The germline V gene has CDR1 SGHNT and CDR2 YENEEA. Deletions cut 5 bases from V and 0 bases from J, with 8 bases between. The CDR3 loop is CASSHVSSYEQYF. Here the CDR3 DNA reads TGTGCCAGCAGCCATGTGAGCTCCTACGAGCAGTACTTC.

This clone was seen only a few times. Here the CDR3 reads CASSLGGLVYGDTQYF. The CDR3 nucleotides are TGTGCCAGCAGCTTAGGGGGTCTCGTGTATGGAGATACGCAGTATTTT. V is TRBV7-9 and J is TRBJ2-3; D gene uncertain. Germline V gives CDR1 SEHNR, CDR2 FQNEAQ (reference sequence). V lost 1 base and J lost 5, with 16 bases in between. The CDR3 contains 16 residues.

The genes are TRBV4-1 and TRBJ2-3; D unclear. The CDR3 totals 15 residues. Germline V gene data show CDR1 as MGHRA and CDR2 as YSYEKL. V dropped 2 bases and J dropped 2 bases, with 11 bases sitting between them. Written as DNA, the CDR3 is TGCGCCAGCAGCCAAAGACGGGCGGACACAGATACGCAGTATTTT. Translated: CASSQRRADTDTQYF.

This clone was found a few times. The gene calls are TRBV6-5 and TRBJ1-2; possibly TRBD1 for D (6 bases). Trimming cost V 7 bases and J 2 bases, with 11 bases left between them. The CDR3 is 13 residues long. Looked up from germline, CDR1 is MNHEY and CDR2 is SVGAGI. The CDR3 DNA is TGTGCCAGCACGACAGGTCGAAACTATGGCTACACCTTC. This translates into CASTTGRNYGYTF.

The gene calls are TRBV6-1 and TRBJ2-7, with D tentatively TRBD1 (5 bases). V shed 5 bases and J shed 4 bases, with 9 bases lying between them. There are 12 residues in the CDR3. Germline V lookup: CDR1 MNHNS, CDR2 SASEGT. The CDR3 coding sequence is TGTGCCAGCAGTACGACAGTATACGAGCAGTACTTC. Its protein is CASSTTVYEQYF.

CDR3 in DNA: TGTGCCTGGAGTTTTGGGGAGGGGCGCACAGATACGCAGTATTTT. Translated, it gives CAWSFGEGRTDTQYF. The chain links TRBV30 to TRBJ2-3, with 7 bases fitting TRBD2. The CDR3 sequence is 15 residues long. Germline V CDR1 and CDR2: GTSNPN, SVGIG (reference sequence). V trimming: 2 bases; J trimming: 1 base; junction bases outside the gene matches: 6.

The chain is built from TRBV11-2 and TRBJ2-7; 9 bases fit TRBD2. Germline lookup yields CDR1 SGHAT and CDR2 FQNNGV. CDR3 length equals 12 residues. V was pared by 5 bases and J by 7 bases, with 3 bases of the junction left unmatched. The DNA of the CDR3 is TGTGCCAGCAGCCGCGCGGGGGGGGAGCAGTACTTC. It codes for CASSRAGGEQYF.

CDR3: CASSDRDRSYEQYF. The CDR3 DNA is TGTGCCAGCAGCGACCGGGACAGGTCCTACGAGCAGTACTTC. The V and J genes are TRBV21-1 and TRBJ2-7; the D call of TRBD1 is as the table states it, not checked on the DNA. TRBV21-1 is termed a pseudogene. This CDR3 has 14 amino acids.

This chain's CDR3 is CASSLRGTDTQYF. The CDR3 nucleotides are TGCGCCAGCAGCCTAAGGGGCACAGATACGCAGTATTTT. This sequence joins TRBV4-1 and TRBJ2-3, with D unresolved. This CDR3 is 13 amino acids long. V was pared by 4 bases and J by 1 base, with 6 bases between. The germline gives CDR1 MGHRA, CDR2 YSYEKL.

The rearrangement links TRBV5-1 to TRBJ2-1, with D maybe TRBD2 (5 bases). In germline, CDR1 is SGHRS, CDR2 YFSETQ. The CDR3 extends over 12 amino acids. Trimming took off 4 bases at V and 9 bases at J, with 11 bases between the two ends. CDR3 DNA sequence: TGCGCCAGCAGCCCGACGAGGGTTGAGCAGTTCTTC. It codes for CASSPTRVEQFF.

This CDR3 is CASSRDLDEETQYF. The CDR3 nucleotides are TGTGCCAGCAGTCGGGACCTAGACGAAGAGACCCAGTACTTC. V is TRBV2 and J is TRBJ2-5, with D perhaps matching TRBD1 or TRBD2 (5 bases each). CDR3 size: 14 residues. Germline loops: CDR1 SNHLY, CDR2 FYNNEI. Trimming pared 5 bases from V and 3 bases from J, leaving 13 bases between. Full variable domain (missing parts from reference TRBV2 and TRBJ2-5): EPEVTQTPSHQVTQMGQEVILRCVPISNHLYFYWYRQILGQKVEFLVSFYNNEISEKSEIFDDQFSVERPDGSNFTLKIRSTKLEDSAMYFCASSRDLDEETQYFGPGTRLLVL.

This chain joins TRBV5-1 and TRBJ2-1; 13 positions match TRBD2. V shed 4 bases and J 5 bases; nucleotides not matched to a gene: 3. This CDR3 region has 15 residues. Germline CDR1 SGHRS, CDR2 YFSETQ. The CDR3 sequence: CASSPGLAGNNEQFF. The CDR3 DNA reads TGCGCCAGCAGCCCGGGACTAGCGGGGAACAATGAGCAGTTCTTC.

This clone was seen just once. The chain couples TRBV6-1 to TRBJ2-7; 7 nucleotides line up with TRBD1. Per germline, CDR1 MNHNS and CDR2 SASEGT. The CDR3 has 13 amino acids. V dropped 10 bases and J dropped 2; count of bases not matched to a gene: 8. The CDR3 coding sequence is TGTGCCACCTCGGACAGGACAGCCTACGAGCAGTACTTC. Protein: CATSDRTAYEQYF.